This is a list of T cell receptor beta chains from one sample in a study of identical twins. TCRdb re-analysed the 5' RACE reads in MiXCR, keeping a single row per CDR3 protein. The table includes 300,000 to 350,000 distinct CDR3 sequences, roughly an eighth detected once. The same sample was also studied in work on yellow fever vaccine responses in identical twins.

Sample: CD8+ T cells sorted from blood. The receptors stem from a woman under 30 in good health. Each CDR3 is given with its conserved first and last residue. A D gene is named only where the DNA matches it firmly. Size is stated for part of the rows, as once, few or many counts, or as a class when the clone is expanded.

v_gene	abundance	d_gene	j_gene	CDR3aa	CDR3nt
TRBV12-3/TRBV12-4	-	-	TRBJ2-7	CASSPVSGYEQYF	TGTGCCAGCAGCCCGGTCAGCGGCTACGAGCAGTACTTC
TRBV4-1	-	-	TRBJ1-1	CASSQANTEAFF	TGCGCCAGCAGCCAAGCCAACACTGAAGCTTTCTTT
TRBV28	-	TRBD2	TRBJ2-1	CASSLRGTRGREFF	TGTGCCAGCAGTTTACGGGGGACTAGGGGCCGGGAGTTCTTC
TRBV13	many	-	TRBJ2-2	CASSSTVAGELFF	TGTGCCAGCAGTTCTACAGTGGCCGGGGAGCTGTTTTTT
TRBV7-6	-	-	TRBJ2-1	CASSLAQHLSYNEQFF	TGTGCCAGCAGCTTAGCCCAACACCTCTCCTACAATGAGCAGTTCTTC
TRBV5-5	-	TRBD1	TRBJ2-7	CASSLVWTGETYEQYF	TGTGCCAGCAGCTTGGTTTGGACAGGAGAAACCTACGAGCAGTACTTC
TRBV11-1	few	-	TRBJ2-7	CASSQSGPTYEQYF	TGTGCCAGCAGCCAGTCGGGTCCCACCTACGAGCAGTACTTC
TRBV6-1	few	TRBD1	TRBJ1-5	CASSQQGASNQPQHF	TGTGCCAGCAGCCAACAGGGGGCAAGCAATCAGCCCCAGCATTTT
TRBV13	-	TRBD1	TRBJ2-7	CASSASGTGSREQYF	TGTGCCAGCAGCGCTTCCGGGACAGGATCGCGTGAGCAGTACTTC
TRBV29-1	few	-	TRBJ2-1	CSVTRYNEQFF	TGCAGCGTGACGCGTTACAATGAGCAGTTCTTC
TRBV28	few	TRBD1	TRBJ2-5	CASSRTGGQETQYF	TGTGCCAGCAGCCGGACAGGGGGACAAGAGACCCAGTACTTC
TRBV20-1	-	-	TRBJ2-5	CSARRPADQETQYF	TGCAGTGCTAGAAGGCCAGCGGACCAAGAGACCCAGTACTTC
TRBV7-8	few	TRBD2	TRBJ2-7	CASSLPEELAGGQWTYEQYF	TGTGCCAGCAGCTTACCCGAGGAACTAGCGGGAGGCCAGTGGACCTACGAGCAGTACTTC
TRBV28	few	TRBD2	TRBJ2-3	CASSKAGGSTDTQYF	TGTGCCAGCAGTAAAGCGGGGGGGAGCACAGATACGCAGTATTTT
TRBV6-4	few	TRBD1	TRBJ1-1	CASSDSGQGTEAFF	TGTGCCAGCAGTGACTCGGGACAGGGCACTGAAGCTTTCTTT
TRBV3-1	few	TRBD1	TRBJ1-1	CASSHPAGGAFTEAFF	TGTGCCAGCAGCCATCCCGCAGGGGGCGCGTTCACTGAAGCTTTCTTT
TRBV28	-	-	TRBJ2-1	CASSLVSSSYNEQFF	TGTGCCAGCAGTTTGGTTTCAAGCTCCTACAATGAGCAGTTCTTC
TRBV27	-	-	TRBJ2-1	CASTPETTYNEQFF	TGTGCCAGCACCCCTGAGACTACTTACAATGAGCAGTTCTTC
TRBV11-2	few	-	TRBJ2-2	CASRPPTGELFF	TGTGCCAGTCGCCCCCCCACCGGGGAGCTGTTTTTT
TRBV7-9	-	-	TRBJ2-3	CASSPGSSDTQYF	TGTGCCAGCAGCCCCGGGTCCTCGGATACGCAGTATTTT
TRBV28	-	TRBD2	TRBJ2-7	CASSTSGRVHEQYF	TGTGCCAGCAGTACCAGCGGGAGAGTCCACGAGCAGTACTTC
TRBV4-1	-	-	TRBJ2-1	CASSQVTGRRVGEQFF	TGCGCCAGCAGCCAAGTTACAGGGCGAAGGGTCGGGGAGCAGTTCTTC
TRBV12-3/TRBV12-4	few	-	TRBJ2-4	CASSLLTGAKNIQYF	TGTGCCAGCAGTTTATTGACGGGTGCCAAAAACATTCAGTACTTC
TRBV28	-	-	TRBJ2-1	CASSLLAGYYNEQFF	TGTGCCAGCAGTTTATTGGCGGGATACTACAATGAGCAGTTCTTC
TRBV12-3/TRBV12-4	many	-	TRBJ1-5	CASSLPGLQPQHF	TGTGCCAGCAGTTTGCCAGGCCTTCAGCCCCAGCATTTT
TRBV6-5	-	-	TRBJ2-2	CASSYGAASGELFF	TGTGCCAGCAGTTACGGGGCAGCATCCGGGGAGCTGTTTTTT
TRBV7-8	-	-	TRBJ1-1	CASSPKGAEAFF	TGTGCCAGCAGCCCTAAGGGGGCTGAAGCTTTCTTT
TRBV7-9	-	-	TRBJ1-2	CASTQGNYGYTF	TGTGCCAGCACCCAGGGTAACTATGGCTACACCTTC
TRBV20-1	few	TRBD2	TRBJ2-5	CSARDLERGGGPHETQYF	TGCAGTGCTAGAGATTTGGAGCGCGGGGGAGGGCCTCACGAGACCCAGTACTTC
TRBV12-3/TRBV12-4	few	-	TRBJ1-1	CASREAGLTEAFF	TGTGCCAGCCGTGAGGCGGGGTTAACTGAAGCTTTCTTT
TRBV7-9	-	-	TRBJ2-3	CATYFPRTDTQYF	TGTGCCACCTATTTCCCCCGCACAGATACGCAGTATTTT
TRBV7-6	few	TRBD1	TRBJ1-1	CASSLAWTGGNTEAFF	TGTGCCAGCAGCTTAGCGTGGACAGGTGGGAACACTGAAGCTTTCTTT
TRBV4-1	few	-	TRBJ1-5	CASSLGDDQPQHF	TGCGCCAGCAGCCTCGGGGATGATCAGCCCCAGCATTTT
TRBV29-1	-	-	TRBJ2-6	CSVETGTEANVLTF	TGCAGCGTTGAGACGGGAACCGAGGCCAACGTCCTGACTTTC
TRBV7-9	-	-	TRBJ1-2	CASSLQASLVNGYTF	TGTGCCAGCAGCTTACAGGCGTCTTTAGTAAATGGCTACACCTTC
TRBV7-6	many	-	TRBJ2-7	CASSGTQQPYEQYF	TGTGCCAGCAGCGGTACACAGCAACCCTACGAGCAGTACTTC
TRBV20-1	few	TRBD2	TRBJ2-7	CSARDEGLPPTTSGTYEQYF	TGCAGTGCTAGAGATGAGGGCCTTCCACCAACGACTAGCGGAACCTACGAGCAGTACTTC
TRBV4-1	-	TRBD2	TRBJ2-5	CASSQDMAGGRTQYF	TGCGCCAGCAGCCAAGATATGGCGGGAGGTCGGACCCAGTACTTC
TRBV5-5	many	-	TRBJ2-1	CASSLPSFEQFF	TGTGCCAGCAGCCTCCCTAGCTTTGAGCAGTTCTTC
TRBV7-6	few	-	TRBJ2-2	CASSLVVREATGELFF	TGTGCCAGCAGCTTAGTCGTCAGGGAAGCCACCGGGGAGCTGTTTTTT
TRBV20-1	-	TRBD1	TRBJ1-2	CSARDGTVSYGYTF	TGCAGTGCTAGAGACGGGACAGTTTCCTATGGCTACACCTTC
TRBV3-1	-	TRBD1	TRBJ2-7	CASSPWGQSSYEQYF	TGTGCCAGCAGCCCGTGGGGACAGAGCTCCTACGAGCAGTACTTC
TRBV28	few	-	TRBJ2-4	CASSPRQGMGGIAKNIQYF	TGTGCCAGCAGTCCCCGGCAGGGGATGGGGGGCATTGCCAAAAACATTCAGTACTTC